The 5 T cell receptor beta chains given below trace back to one sample, sequenced in a study of T cell repertoires in cytomegalovirus infection. TCRdb called the reads again in MiXCR, with one record for every CDR3 protein. The sample contains some 180,000 distinct CDR3 sequences, about 21% of which appear only once. The sequenced sample was PBMCs. The receptors here all came from a human donor in good health (CMV status not recorded). Some clones in this sample may be carry-over from other donors' samples.

This clonotype was detected once. The junction departs from the called germline gene at one end, perhaps through a read error. This chain uses TRBV20-1 with TRBJ1-1; tentatively, D is TRBD1 (5 bases). The CDR3 has 15 residues. From germline, CDR1 is DFQATT and CDR2 SNEGSKA (reference sequence). In DNA form, the CDR3 reads TGCAGTGCTCTTGGGCCCTTAAGGGGAAACACTGAACCTTTCTTT. It encodes CSALGPLRGNTEPFF.

CDR3 sequence: CASSLRDLEGYEQYF. In nucleotides, the CDR3 is TGTGCCAGCAGCTTAAGAGACCTCGAGGGCTACGAGCAGTACTTC. The chain uses TRBV5-5 and TRBJ2-7; D might be TRBD2 (5 bases). This CDR3 has 15 amino acids. V was shortened by 2 bases and J by 3 bases, with 15 bases between the two germline ends. Germline V gene sequence: CDR1 SGHKS, CDR2 YYEKEE (reference sequence).

This clonotype turned up a few times. The chain combines TRBV12-3 or TRBV12-4 with TRBJ2-7; TRBD2 might be the D (5 bases). Trimming cost V 2 bases and J 3 bases, with 11 bases left between them. CDR3 length: 14 residues. CDR3 DNA sequence: TGTGCCAGCAGTTTATTCTATGGGAGCTACGAGCAGTACTTC. Encoded protein: CASSLFYGSYEQYF.

The chain combines TRBV10-3 with TRBJ2-1; maybe TRBD2 (6 bases). V was clipped by 4 bases and J by 8 bases, with 12 bases between them. Germline V gene data show CDR1 as ENHRY and CDR2 as SYGVKD. CDR3 size: 13 residues. The CDR3 here is CAISGGEGHEQFF. The CDR3 DNA follows: TGTGCCATCAGTGGCGGGGAAGGGCATGAGCAGTTCTTC.

In this sample, this clonotype turned up many times. The chain links TRBV7-2 to TRBJ2-2; perhaps TRBD2 as D (6 bases). Per germline, CDR1 SGHTA and CDR2 FQGNSA. The V end lost 5 bases, the J end lost 4 bases, and 14 bases lay between the germline ends. This CDR3 contains 15 residues. The CDR3, as DNA: TGTGCCAGCAGCCTCCGGGTCGGGGGCACCGGGGAGCTGTTTTTT. This encodes CASSLRVGGTGELFF.